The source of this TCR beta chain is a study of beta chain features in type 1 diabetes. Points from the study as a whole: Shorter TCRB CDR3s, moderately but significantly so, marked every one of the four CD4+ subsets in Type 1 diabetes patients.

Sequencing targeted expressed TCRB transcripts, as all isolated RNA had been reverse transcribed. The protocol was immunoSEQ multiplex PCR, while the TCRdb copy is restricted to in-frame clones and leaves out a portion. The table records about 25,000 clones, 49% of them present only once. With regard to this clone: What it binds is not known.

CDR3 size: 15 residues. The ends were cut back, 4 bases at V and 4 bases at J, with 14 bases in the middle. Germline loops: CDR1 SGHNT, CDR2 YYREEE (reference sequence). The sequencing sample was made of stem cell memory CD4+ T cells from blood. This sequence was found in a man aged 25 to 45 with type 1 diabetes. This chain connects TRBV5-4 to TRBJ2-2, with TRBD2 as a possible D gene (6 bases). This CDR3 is CASSPVGGVTGELFF. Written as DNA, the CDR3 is TGTGCCAGCAGCCCGGTCGGAGGGGTCACCGGGGAGCTGTTTTTT.